Each of the 20 T cell receptor beta chains below was sequenced from the same sample in a study of beta chain features in type 1 diabetes. Every isolated RNA sample was fully reverse transcribed, so sequencing captured expressed TCRB transcripts. Generated by immunoSEQ multiplex PCR, the TCRdb table keeps only in-frame clones and is missing some. The data show around 240,000 clones, 68% seen once. The material sequenced was naive CD4+ T cells from blood. Receptor source: a young man in good health.

The genes are TRBV7-2 and TRBJ2-7; D gene unclear. The germline V gene has CDR1 SGHTA and CDR2 FQGNSA. V gave up 3 bases and J gave up 5 bases, with 17 bases separating them. The CDR3 totals 15 residues. The CDR3 protein is CASSFPNLGRNEQYF. CDR3 sequence (DNA): TGTGCCAGCAGCTTTCCGAATTTGGGAAGGAACGAGCAGTACTTC.

The chain combines TRBV30 with TRBJ2-3, with TRBD2 identical over 9 bases. Per the germline V gene, CDR1 is GTSNPN and CDR2 is SVGIG (reference sequence). The trim removed 0 bases at V and 2 bases at J, leaving 6 bases unmatched. CDR3 size: 16 residues. The CDR3 DNA sequence: TGTGCCTGGAGTGTAGTGACTAGCGGTAACACAGATACGCAGTATTTT. As protein: CAWSVVTSGNTDTQYF. Complete variable domain (other parts from reference TRBV30 and TRBJ2-3): SQTIHQWPATLVQPVGSPLSLECTVEGTSNPNLYWYRQAAGRGLQLLFYSVGIGQISSEVPQNLSASRPQDRQFILSSKKLLLSDSGFYLCAWSVVTSGNTDTQYFGPGTRLTVL.

This chain joins TRBV18 and TRBJ1-5; TRBD1 matches at 7 bases. Looked up from germline, CDR1 is KGHSH and CDR2 is LQKENI. This CDR3 has 14 amino acids. V shed 2 bases, J shed 2 bases, and the junction held 0 bases outside the gene matches. The CDR3 coding sequence is TGTGCCAGCTCACCAGGGACAGGCAATCAGCCCCAGCATTTT. It translates to CASSPGTGNQPQHF.

The chain is built from TRBV20-1 and TRBJ2-7, with TRBD1 matching over 9 bases. Germline values: CDR1 DFQATT, CDR2 SNEGSKA (reference sequence). The V gene end was trimmed by 5 bases and the J gene end by 6 bases; junction bases not matched to a gene: 2. CDR3 length: 11 residues. The CDR3 loop is CSAHRGLEQYF. As DNA, the CDR3 is TGCAGTGCTCACAGGGGGCTCGAGCAGTACTTC.

The chain links TRBV25-1 to TRBJ2-2; 10 bases agree with TRBD2. This CDR3 has 16 residues. After removal of 3 bases from V and 2 bases from J, the junction contained 3 bases not matched to a gene. Germline V gene lookup returns CDR1 MGHDK and CDR2 SYGVNS. The CDR3 DNA is TGTGCCAGCAGTGACAGCGGGAGGGGTAACACCGGGGAGCTGTTTTTT. Translation gives CASSDSGRGNTGELFF. The full variable domain, completed using reference TRBV25-1 and TRBJ2-2, is EADIYQTPRYLVIGTGKKITLECSQTMGHDKMYWYQQDPGMELHLIHYSYGVNSTEKGDLSSESTVSRIRTEHFPLTLESARPSHTSQYLCASSDSGRGNTGELFFGEGSRLTVL.

The V and J genes are TRBV19 and TRBJ2-1, with D possibly TRBD2 on 5 matching bases. This CDR3 spans 13 amino acids. V was shortened by 2 bases and J by 7 bases, with 9 bases between the two germline ends. CDR1 and CDR2 from the germline V gene are LNHDA and SQIVND (reference sequence). CDR3 sequence: CASSIWGVNEQFF. In DNA form, the CDR3 reads TGTGCCAGTAGTATATGGGGAGTTAATGAGCAGTTCTTC.

V is TRBV5-1 and J is TRBJ2-5; D not certain. The CDR3 contains 11 residues. The germline V gene has CDR1 SGHRS and CDR2 YFSETQ. The V and J ends lost 1 base and 5 bases respectively, with 3 bases between them. CDR3 residues: CASSLRETQYF. The CDR3 DNA follows: TGCGCCAGCAGCTTGAGGGAGACCCAGTACTTC.

This clone came up a few times. This chain links TRBV30 with TRBJ2-7; D remains unclear. The V and J ends lost 1 base and 2 bases respectively, with 9 bases between them. There are 13 residues in the CDR3. Germline CDR1 and CDR2: GTSNPN and SVGIG (reference sequence). The CDR3 sequence: CAWSGQVAYEQYF. Written as DNA, the CDR3 is TGTGCCTGGAGTGGCCAGGTCGCCTACGAGCAGTACTTC.

The chain carries TRBV2 and TRBJ1-6, with a tentative D call TRBD1 (6 bases). The V end lost 4 bases, the J end lost 9 bases, and 10 bases lay between the germline ends. This CDR3 contains 13 residues. Germline V gene data show CDR1 as SNHLY and CDR2 as FYNNEI. CDR3 sequence reads: CASSGGQGSPLHF. Here the CDR3 DNA reads TGTGCCAGCAGTGGGGGGCAAGGTTCACCCCTCCACTTT.

The chain is built from TRBV5-1 and TRBJ2-3; the D is unclear. Trimming pared 4 bases from V and 0 bases from J, leaving 15 bases between. The CDR3 consists of 16 residues. Germline CDR1 is SGHRS and CDR2 is YFSETQ. The CDR3 reads CASSLGATTSTDTQYF. The CDR3 bases are TGCGCCAGCAGCCTGGGTGCGACAACTAGCACAGATACGCAGTATTTT.

The rearrangement uses TRBV30 and TRBJ2-7, with 8 bases lining up with TRBD1. J gave up 7 bases and V 6 bases, and 11 bases lay outside the gene matches. The CDR3 is 13 amino acids. The V gene's germline CDR1 is GTSNPN and CDR2 SVGIG (reference sequence). CDR3 in DNA: TGTGCCTGTCCCGGGACAGGTAATTTAGAGCAGTACTTC. Protein: CACPGTGNLEQYF. The full variable domain, rest sourced from reference TRBV30 and TRBJ2-7, is SQTIHQWPATLVQPVGSPLSLECTVEGTSNPNLYWYRQAAGRGLQLLFYSVGIGQISSEVPQNLSASRPQDRQFILSSKKLLLSDSGFYLCACPGTGNLEQYFGPGTRLTVT.

In its sample, this clone was seen a few times. This chain connects TRBV25-1 to TRBJ2-1, with 8 nucleotides matching TRBD2. V shed 1 base and J 3 bases; nucleotides not matched to a gene: 11. The V gene's germline CDR1 is MGHDK and CDR2 SYGVNS. The CDR3 has 18 amino acids. The CDR3 DNA sequence: TGTGCCAGCAGTGAATTAGGACGAGCGGGAGACCTCTACAATGAGCAGTTCTTC. Its translation is CASSELGRAGDLYNEQFF. Using reference TRBV25-1 and TRBJ2-1 for the parts outside the CDR3, the full variable domain is EADIYQTPRYLVIGTGKKITLECSQTMGHDKMYWYQQDPGMELHLIHYSYGVNSTEKGDLSSESTVSRIRTEHFPLTLESARPSHTSQYLCASSELGRAGDLYNEQFFGPGTRLTVL.

This sequence joins TRBV29-1 and TRBJ1-2; D not resolved. The CDR3 extends over 12 amino acids. Trimming removed 7 bases from V and 1 base from J, with 10 bases in between. From germline, CDR1 is SQVTM and CDR2 ANQGSEA. CDR3 residues: CSAGRYNYGYTF. The DNA of the CDR3 is TGCAGCGCCGGCAGGTATAACTATGGCTACACCTTC.

In its sample, this clone was seen once. This chain joins TRBV25-1 and TRBJ2-7, with 7 bases lining up with TRBD2. J gave up 2 bases and V 4 bases, and 8 bases lay outside the gene matches. Germline CDR1 and CDR2: MGHDK and SYGVNS. The CDR3 contains 15 residues. This CDR3 reads CASSGSGTTPYEQYF. CDR3 sequence (DNA): TGTGCCAGCAGTGGCTCCGGGACTACGCCCTACGAGCAGTACTTC.

The chain employs TRBV9 and TRBJ1-2, with D possibly TRBD1 on 6 matching bases. V was cut by 4 bases and J by 8 bases, with 15 bases left in between. The CDR3 is 13 amino acids. Looked up from germline, CDR1 is SGDLS and CDR2 is YYNGEE. This CDR3 reads CASSRDNAMGYTF. In nucleotides, the CDR3 is TGTGCCAGCAGCCGGGACAATGCTATGGGCTACACCTTC.

The V and J genes are TRBV4-3 and TRBJ2-1; 12 bases match TRBD2. With V trimmed by 4 bases and J by 7 bases, 8 bases remained unmatched. The CDR3 runs 16 residues. The V gene's germline CDR1 is LGHNA and CDR2 YSLEER. CDR3 residues: CASSLGLAGGPNEQFF. In DNA form, the CDR3 reads TGCGCCAGCAGCCTTGGGCTAGCGGGAGGGCCGAATGAGCAGTTCTTC.

V and J are TRBV10-3 and TRBJ2-7, with no clear D. V shed 6 bases and J shed 1 base, with 13 bases lying between them. The CDR3 has 14 amino acids. The germline CDR1 and CDR2 sequences are ENHRY and SYGVKD. CDR3 sequence reads: CAISSPARSYEQYF. The CDR3 DNA reads TGTGCCATCAGCTCGCCGGCCCGTTCCTACGAGCAGTACTTC.

A note on this clone: The same CDR3 is also encoded by other DNA sequences in this sample. The V and J genes are TRBV18 and TRBJ2-7; D is unclear. Germline values: CDR1 KGHSH, CDR2 LQKENI. Trimming removed 3 bases from V and 3 bases from J, with 9 bases in between. This CDR3 comprises 13 residues. In nucleotides, the CDR3 is TGTGCCAGCTCACCCGGGCAGAACTACGAGCAGTACTTC. The encoded protein is CASSPGQNYEQYF. Full variable domain (rest looked up from reference TRBV18 and TRBJ2-7): NAGVMQNPRHLVRRRGQEARLRCSPMKGHSHVYWYRQLPEEGLKFMVYLQKENIIDESGMPKERFSAEFPKEGPSILRIQQVVRGDSAAYFCASSPGQNYEQYFGPGTRLTVT.

This clone was detected only once. The genes are TRBV28 and TRBJ2-1; TRBD2 agrees at 7 bases. The CDR3 spans 15 residues. V trimming: 2 bases; J trimming: 4 bases; junction bases outside the gene matches: 5. Germline V CDR1 and CDR2: MDHEN, SYDVKM. The CDR3 DNA reads as TGTGCCAGCAGTTTAGAAGGACTAGGGTACAATGAGCAGTTCTTC. This gives the protein CASSLEGLGYNEQFF.

This clone showed up just once. Other DNA sequences within the sample encode an identical CDR3. The rearrangement uses TRBV29-1 and TRBJ2-1; either TRBD1 or TRBD2 may fit D (5 bases each). V lost 1 base and J lost 0, with 10 bases in between. The germline gives CDR1 SQVTM, CDR2 ANQGSEA. This CDR3 region has 15 residues. The CDR3 loop is CSVEGGSSSYNEQFF. The CDR3 DNA reads TGCAGCGTTGAAGGGGGGTCTAGCTCCTACAATGAGCAGTTCTTC.